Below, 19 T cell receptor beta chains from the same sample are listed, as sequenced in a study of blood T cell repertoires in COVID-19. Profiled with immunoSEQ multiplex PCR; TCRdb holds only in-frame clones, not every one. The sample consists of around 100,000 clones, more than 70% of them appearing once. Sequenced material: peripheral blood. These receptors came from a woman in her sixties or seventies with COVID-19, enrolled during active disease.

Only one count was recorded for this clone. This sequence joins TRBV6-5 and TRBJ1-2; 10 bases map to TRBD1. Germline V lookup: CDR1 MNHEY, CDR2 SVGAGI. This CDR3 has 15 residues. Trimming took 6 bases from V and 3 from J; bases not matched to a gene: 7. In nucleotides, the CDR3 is TGTGCCAGCAGCAAGGACAGGGGGGAGCACTATGGCTACACCTTC. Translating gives CASSKDRGEHYGYTF.

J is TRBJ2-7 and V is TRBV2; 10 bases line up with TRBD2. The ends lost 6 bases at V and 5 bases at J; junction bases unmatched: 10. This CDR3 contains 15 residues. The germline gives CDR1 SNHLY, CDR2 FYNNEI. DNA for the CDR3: TGTGCCAGCAGGCCTAGCGGGGGTCAAAAGGACGAGCAGTACTTC. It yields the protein CASRPSGGQKDEQYF.

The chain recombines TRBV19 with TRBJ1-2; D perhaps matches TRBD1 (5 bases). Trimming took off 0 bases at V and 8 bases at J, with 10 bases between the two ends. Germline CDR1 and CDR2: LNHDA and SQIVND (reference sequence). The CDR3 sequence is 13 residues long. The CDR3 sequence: CASSIDRAKGYTF. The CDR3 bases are TGTGCCAGTAGTATAGACAGGGCCAAAGGCTACACCTTC.

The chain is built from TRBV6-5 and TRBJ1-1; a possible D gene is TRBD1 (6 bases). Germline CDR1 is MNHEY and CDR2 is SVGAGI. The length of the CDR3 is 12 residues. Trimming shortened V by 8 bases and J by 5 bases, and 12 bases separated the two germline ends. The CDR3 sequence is CASSRGGTEAFF. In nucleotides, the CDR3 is TGTGCCAGCTCGAGGGGGGGAACTGAAGCTTTCTTT.

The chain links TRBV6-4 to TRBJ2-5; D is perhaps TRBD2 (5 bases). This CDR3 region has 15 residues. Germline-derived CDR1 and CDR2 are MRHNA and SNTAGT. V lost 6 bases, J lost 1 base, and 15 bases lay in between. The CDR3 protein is CASSQAGAPQETQYF. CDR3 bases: TGTGCCAGCAGCCAGGCGGGCGCCCCCCAAGAGACCCAGTACTTC.

Here the CDR3 DNA reads TGCGCCAGCAGCCAAGGGACAGGGCTTGGTGGCTACACCTTC. This gives the protein CASSQGTGLGGYTF. V and J are TRBV5-1 and TRBJ1-2, with 9 bases fitting TRBD1. CDR1 is SGHRS, CDR2 YFSETQ, per germline. With V trimmed by 4 bases and J by 7 bases, 8 bases remained unmatched. The CDR3 is 14 residues long.

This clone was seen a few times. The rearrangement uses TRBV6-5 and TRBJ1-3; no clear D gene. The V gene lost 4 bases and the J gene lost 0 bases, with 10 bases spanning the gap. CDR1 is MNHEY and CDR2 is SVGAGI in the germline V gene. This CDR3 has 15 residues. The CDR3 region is CASSSLAYSGNTIYF. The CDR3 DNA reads TGTGCCAGCAGTTCCCTCGCGTACTCTGGAAACACCATATATTTT.

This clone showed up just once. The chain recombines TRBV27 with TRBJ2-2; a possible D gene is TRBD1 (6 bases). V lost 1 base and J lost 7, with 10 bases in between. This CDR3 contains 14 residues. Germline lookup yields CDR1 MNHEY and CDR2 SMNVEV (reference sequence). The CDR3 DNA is TGTGCCAGCAGTTTATTCCGAGGGGGCGGGGAGCTGTTTTTT. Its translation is CASSLFRGGGELFF.

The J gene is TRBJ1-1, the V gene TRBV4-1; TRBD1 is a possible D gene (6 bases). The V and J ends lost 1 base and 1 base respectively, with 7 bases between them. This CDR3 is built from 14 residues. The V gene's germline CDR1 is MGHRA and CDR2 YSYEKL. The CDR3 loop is CASSQVGANTEAFF. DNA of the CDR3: TGCGCCAGCAGCCAAGTGGGGGCGAACACTGAAGCTTTCTTT.

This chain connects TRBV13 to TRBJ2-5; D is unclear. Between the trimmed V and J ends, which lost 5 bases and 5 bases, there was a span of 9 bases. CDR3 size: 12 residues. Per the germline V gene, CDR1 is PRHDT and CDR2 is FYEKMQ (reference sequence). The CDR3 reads CASSLPPETQYF. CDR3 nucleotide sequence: TGTGCCAGCAGCCTCCCCCCTGAGACCCAGTACTTC.

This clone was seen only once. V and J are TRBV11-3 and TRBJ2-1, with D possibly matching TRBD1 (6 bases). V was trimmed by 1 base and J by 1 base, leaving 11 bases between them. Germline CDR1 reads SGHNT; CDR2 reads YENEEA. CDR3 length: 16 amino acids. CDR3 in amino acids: CASSLGPRGSYNEQFF. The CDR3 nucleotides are TGTGCCAGCAGCTTAGGCCCCAGGGGTTCCTACAATGAGCAGTTCTTC.

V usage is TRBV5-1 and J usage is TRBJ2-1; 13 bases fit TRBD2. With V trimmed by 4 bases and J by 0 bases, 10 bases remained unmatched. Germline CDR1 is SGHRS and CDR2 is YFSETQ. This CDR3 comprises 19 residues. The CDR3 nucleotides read TGCGCCAGCAGCCCAGGACTAGCGGGGGCACAAAGCTCCTACAATGAGCAGTTCTTC. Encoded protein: CASSPGLAGAQSSYNEQFF.

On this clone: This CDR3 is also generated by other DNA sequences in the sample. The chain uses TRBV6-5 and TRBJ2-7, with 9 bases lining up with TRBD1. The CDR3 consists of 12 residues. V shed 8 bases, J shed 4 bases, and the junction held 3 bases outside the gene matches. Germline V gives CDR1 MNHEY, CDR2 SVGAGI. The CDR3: CASRDRAYEQYF. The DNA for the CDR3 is TGTGCCAGCCGGGACAGGGCTTACGAGCAGTACTTC.

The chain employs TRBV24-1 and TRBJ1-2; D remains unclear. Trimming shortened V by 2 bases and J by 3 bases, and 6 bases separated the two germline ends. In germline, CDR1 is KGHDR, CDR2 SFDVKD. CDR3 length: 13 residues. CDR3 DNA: TGTGCCACCAGTGATTCGGCGGACTATGGCTACACCTTC. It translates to CATSDSADYGYTF.

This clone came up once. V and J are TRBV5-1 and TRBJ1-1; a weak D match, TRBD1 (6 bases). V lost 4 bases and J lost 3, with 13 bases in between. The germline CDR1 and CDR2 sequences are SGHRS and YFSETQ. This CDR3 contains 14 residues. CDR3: CASSPRQEDTEAFF. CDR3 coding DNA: TGCGCCAGCAGCCCAAGACAGGAGGACACTGAAGCTTTCTTT.

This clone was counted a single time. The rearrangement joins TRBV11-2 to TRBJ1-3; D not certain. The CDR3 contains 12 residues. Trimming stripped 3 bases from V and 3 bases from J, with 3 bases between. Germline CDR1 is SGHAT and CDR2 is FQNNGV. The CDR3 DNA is TGTGCCAGCAGCTTCTATGGAAACACCATATATTTT. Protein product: CASSFYGNTIYF.

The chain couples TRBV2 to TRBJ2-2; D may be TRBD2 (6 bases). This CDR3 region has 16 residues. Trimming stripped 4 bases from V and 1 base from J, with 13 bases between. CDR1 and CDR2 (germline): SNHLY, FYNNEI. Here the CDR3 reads CASSGRGGENTGELFF. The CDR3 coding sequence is TGTGCCAGCAGTGGGCGGGGCGGCGAGAACACCGGGGAGCTGTTTTTT.

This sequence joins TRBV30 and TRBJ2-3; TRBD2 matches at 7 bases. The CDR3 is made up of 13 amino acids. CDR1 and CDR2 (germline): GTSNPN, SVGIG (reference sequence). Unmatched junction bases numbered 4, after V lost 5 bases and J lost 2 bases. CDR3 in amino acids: CAWSTSLTDTQYF. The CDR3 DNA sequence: TGTGCCTGGTCGACTAGCCTCACAGATACGCAGTATTTT.

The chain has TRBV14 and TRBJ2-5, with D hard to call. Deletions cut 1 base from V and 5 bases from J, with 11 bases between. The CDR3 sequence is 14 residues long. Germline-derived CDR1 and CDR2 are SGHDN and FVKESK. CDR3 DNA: TGTGCCAGCAGCCAAGGTATCTGGCGGGAGACCCAGTACTTC. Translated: CASSQGIWRETQYF.